The present T cell receptor beta chain was sequenced within a study of cytomegalovirus exposure and HLA in healthy donors. Study-wide findings and caveats: Accurate prediction of HLA-A and HLA-B alleles (for most subjects) was reportedly achieved from TCR beta sequences.

A remark on this clone: The antigen remains undetermined.

The PCR ran on 60 Vbeta and 13 Jbeta primers. The protocol was immunoSEQ multiplex PCR, while the TCRdb copy is restricted to in-frame clones and leaves out a portion. The sample shows about 150,000 clones, approximately 63% of them seen only once. The CDR3 covers 14 residues. In germline, CDR1 is MNHEY, CDR2 SVGAGI. Between the trimmed V and J ends, which lost 5 bases and 6 bases, there was a span of 14 bases. J is TRBJ2-1 and V is TRBV6-5, with D maybe TRBD2 (6 bases). This receptor was identified in a woman aged 55-69 years in good health and CMV-seropositive. The sequencing sample was made of PBMCs. CDR3 protein: CASSEGGNFNEQFF. The DNA for the CDR3 is TGTGCCAGCAGTGAAGGCGGGAATTTCAATGAGCAGTTCTTC.